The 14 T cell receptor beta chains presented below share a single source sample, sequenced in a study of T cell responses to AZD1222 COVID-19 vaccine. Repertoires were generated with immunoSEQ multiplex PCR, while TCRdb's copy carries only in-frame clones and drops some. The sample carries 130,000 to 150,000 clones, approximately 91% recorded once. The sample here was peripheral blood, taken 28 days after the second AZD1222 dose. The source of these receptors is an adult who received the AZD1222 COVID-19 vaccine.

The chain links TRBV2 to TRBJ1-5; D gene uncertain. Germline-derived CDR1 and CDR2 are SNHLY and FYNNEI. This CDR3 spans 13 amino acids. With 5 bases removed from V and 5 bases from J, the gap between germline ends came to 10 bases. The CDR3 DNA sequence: TGTGCCAGCAGTCCGGGGAGTCATCAGCCCCAGCATTTT. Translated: CASSPGSHQPQHF.

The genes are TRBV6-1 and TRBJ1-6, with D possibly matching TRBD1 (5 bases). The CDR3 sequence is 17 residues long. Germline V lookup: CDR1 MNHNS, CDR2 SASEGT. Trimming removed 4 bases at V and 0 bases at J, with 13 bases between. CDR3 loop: CASSARDYSSYNSPLHF. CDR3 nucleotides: TGTGCCAGCAGTGCCCGGGACTACAGCTCCTATAATTCACCCCTCCACTTT.

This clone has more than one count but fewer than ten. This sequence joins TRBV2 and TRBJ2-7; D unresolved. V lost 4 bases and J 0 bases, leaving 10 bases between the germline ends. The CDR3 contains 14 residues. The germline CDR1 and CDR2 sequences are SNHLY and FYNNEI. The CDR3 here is CASSAQQSSYEQYF. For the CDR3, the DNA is TGTGCCAGCAGTGCTCAACAGAGCTCCTACGAGCAGTACTTC.

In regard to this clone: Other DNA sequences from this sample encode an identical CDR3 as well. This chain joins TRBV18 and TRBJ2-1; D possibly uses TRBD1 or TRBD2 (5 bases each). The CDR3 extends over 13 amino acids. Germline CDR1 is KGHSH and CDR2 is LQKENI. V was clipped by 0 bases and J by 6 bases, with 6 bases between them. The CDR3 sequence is CASSPPGANEQFF. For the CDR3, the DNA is TGTGCCAGCTCACCACCCGGGGCCAATGAGCAGTTCTTC.

CDR3 residues: CASSVVGGDYGYTF. For the CDR3, the DNA is TGTGCCAGCAGCGTAGTGGGAGGAGACTATGGCTACACCTTC. The rearrangement joins TRBV9 to TRBJ1-2; the D is unclear. Trimming shortened V by 0 bases and J by 3 bases, and 9 bases separated the two germline ends. Germline lookup yields CDR1 SGDLS and CDR2 YYNGEE. This CDR3 is 14 amino acids long.

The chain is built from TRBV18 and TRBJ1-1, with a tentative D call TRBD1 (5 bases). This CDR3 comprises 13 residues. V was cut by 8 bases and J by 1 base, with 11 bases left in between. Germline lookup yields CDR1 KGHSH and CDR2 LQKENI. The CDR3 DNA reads TGTGCCAGCCAAGGGCAGGGGAACACTGAAGCTTTCTTT. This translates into CASQGQGNTEAFF.

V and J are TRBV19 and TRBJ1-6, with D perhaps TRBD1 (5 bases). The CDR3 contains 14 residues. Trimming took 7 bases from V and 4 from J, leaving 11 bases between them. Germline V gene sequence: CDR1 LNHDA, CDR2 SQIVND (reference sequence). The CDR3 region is CASTTGGYNSPLHF. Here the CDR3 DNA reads TGTGCCAGTACCACCGGGGGTTATAATTCACCCCTCCACTTT.

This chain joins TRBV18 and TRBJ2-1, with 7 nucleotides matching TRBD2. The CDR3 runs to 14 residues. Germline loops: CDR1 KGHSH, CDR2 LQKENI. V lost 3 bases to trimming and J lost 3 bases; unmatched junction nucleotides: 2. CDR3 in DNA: TGTGCCAGCTCACCGGCTAGCGGCTACAATGAGCAGTTCTTC. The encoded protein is CASSPASGYNEQFF. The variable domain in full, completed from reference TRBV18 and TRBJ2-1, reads NAGVMQNPRHLVRRRGQEARLRCSPMKGHSHVYWYRQLPEEGLKFMVYLQKENIIDESGMPKERFSAEFPKEGPSILRIQQVVRGDSAAYFCASSPASGYNEQFFGPGTRLTVL.

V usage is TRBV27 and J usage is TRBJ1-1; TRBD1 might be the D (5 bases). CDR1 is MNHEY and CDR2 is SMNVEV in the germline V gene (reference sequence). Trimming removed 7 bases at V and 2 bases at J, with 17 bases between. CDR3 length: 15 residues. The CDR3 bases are TGTGCCAGCACGCGGGGCCCCCCGTTTAACACTGAAGCTTTCTTT. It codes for CASTRGPPFNTEAFF.

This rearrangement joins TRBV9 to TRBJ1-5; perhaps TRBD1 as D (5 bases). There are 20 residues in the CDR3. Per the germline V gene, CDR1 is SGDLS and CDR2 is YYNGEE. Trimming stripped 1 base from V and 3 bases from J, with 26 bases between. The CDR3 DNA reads TGTGCCAGCAGCGTAAGGATTCGAAGGATGGGCAGGGCGAACAATCAGCCCCAGCATTTT. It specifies CASSVRIRRMGRANNQPQHF.

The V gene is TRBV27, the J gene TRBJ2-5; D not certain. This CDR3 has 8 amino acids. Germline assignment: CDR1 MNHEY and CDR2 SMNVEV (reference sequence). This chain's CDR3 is CSRETQYF. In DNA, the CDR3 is TGTTCGCGCGAGACCCAGTACTTC.

In nucleotides, the CDR3 is TGCGCCAGCAGCTCCGGGACAGGGGACACTGAAGCTTTCTTT. This sequence encodes CASSSGTGDTEAFF. This chain links TRBV5-1 with TRBJ1-1; 10 bases match TRBD1. This CDR3 has 14 residues. J gave up 3 bases and V 3 bases, and 2 bases lay outside the gene matches. Germline V gene data show CDR1 as SGHRS and CDR2 as YFSETQ.

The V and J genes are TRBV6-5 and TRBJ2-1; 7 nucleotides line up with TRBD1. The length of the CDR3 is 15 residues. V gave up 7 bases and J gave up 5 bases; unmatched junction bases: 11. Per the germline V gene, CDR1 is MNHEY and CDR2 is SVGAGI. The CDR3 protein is CASTRRQGTNNEQFF. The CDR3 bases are TGTGCCAGCACCCGTCGACAGGGTACAAACAATGAGCAGTTCTTC.

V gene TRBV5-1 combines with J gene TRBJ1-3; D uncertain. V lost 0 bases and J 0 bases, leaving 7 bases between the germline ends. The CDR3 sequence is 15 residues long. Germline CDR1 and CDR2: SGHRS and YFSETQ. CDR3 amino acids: CASSLGQYSGNTIYF. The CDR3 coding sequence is TGCGCCAGCAGCTTGGGCCAGTACTCTGGAAACACCATATATTTT.